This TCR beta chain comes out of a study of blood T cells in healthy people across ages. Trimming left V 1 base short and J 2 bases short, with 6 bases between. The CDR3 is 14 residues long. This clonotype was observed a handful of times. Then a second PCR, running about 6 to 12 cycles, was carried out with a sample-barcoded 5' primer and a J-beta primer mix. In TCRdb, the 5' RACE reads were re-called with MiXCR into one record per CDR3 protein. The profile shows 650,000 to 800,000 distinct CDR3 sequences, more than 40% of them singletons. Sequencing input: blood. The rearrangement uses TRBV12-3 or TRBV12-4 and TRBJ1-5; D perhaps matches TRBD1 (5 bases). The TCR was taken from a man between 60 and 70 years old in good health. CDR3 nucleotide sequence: TGTGCCAGCAGTTTAGTCAGGGGCAATCAGCCCCAGCATTTT. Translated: CASSLVRGNQPQHF.